This TCR beta chain comes out of a study of cytomegalovirus exposure and HLA in healthy donors. Amplification used 60 Vbeta primers and 13 Jbeta primers. Generated by immunoSEQ multiplex PCR, the TCRdb table keeps only in-frame clones and is missing some. The data contain under 200,000 clones, around 75% of them singletons. Study observations and caveats: One later analysis reportedly identified an Asian-associated ancestry cluster that showed fewer N-insertions than the approximately 700-donor mean.

V was clipped by 5 bases and J by 0 bases, with 11 bases between them. CDR3 length: 15 residues. The germline gives CDR1 SEHNR, CDR2 FQNEAQ (reference sequence). With regard to this clone: The antigen is unknown.

The sample comprised PBMCs. The chain combines TRBV7-9 with TRBJ1-5; D not resolved. The clonotype originates from a woman between 45 and 60 years old in good health and CMV-seropositive. Here the CDR3 DNA reads TGTGCCAGCAGCAGATCCGTCGGTAGCAATCAGCCCCAGCATTTT. As protein: CASSRSVGSNQPQHF. Variable domain in full (rest from reference TRBV7-9 and TRBJ1-5): DTGVSQNPRHKITKRGQNVTFRCDPISEHNRLYWYRQTLGQGPEFLTYFQNEAQLEKSRLLSDRFSAERPKGSFSTLEIQRTEQGDSAMYLCASSRSVGSNQPQHFGDGTRLSIL.